This T cell receptor (beta chain) comes out of a study of blood T cell repertoires in COVID-19. Study at large: Acute and convalescent COVID-19 samples came from the United States, Italy and Spain.

There are 16 residues in the CDR3. The V gene's germline CDR1 is MDHEN and CDR2 SYDVKM. The V and J ends lost 10 bases and 0 bases, in that order; junction bases with no gene match: 9. Sequencing used immunoSEQ multiplex PCR; TCRdb keeps in-frame clones, though not all of them. Seen here are 75,000 to 100,000 clones, about 89% observed once, and the top ten hold approximately 7%. The TCR originated in a human donor with acute or convalescent COVID-19. The donor label of this sample is uncertain. The gene calls are TRBV28 and TRBJ1-1, with 12 bases aligning to TRBD1. Sequenced sample: peripheral blood. This CDR3 reads CATGTGGLPMNTEAFF. Here the CDR3 DNA reads TGTGCCACCGGGACAGGGGGCCTCCCCATGAACACTGAAGCTTTCTTT.